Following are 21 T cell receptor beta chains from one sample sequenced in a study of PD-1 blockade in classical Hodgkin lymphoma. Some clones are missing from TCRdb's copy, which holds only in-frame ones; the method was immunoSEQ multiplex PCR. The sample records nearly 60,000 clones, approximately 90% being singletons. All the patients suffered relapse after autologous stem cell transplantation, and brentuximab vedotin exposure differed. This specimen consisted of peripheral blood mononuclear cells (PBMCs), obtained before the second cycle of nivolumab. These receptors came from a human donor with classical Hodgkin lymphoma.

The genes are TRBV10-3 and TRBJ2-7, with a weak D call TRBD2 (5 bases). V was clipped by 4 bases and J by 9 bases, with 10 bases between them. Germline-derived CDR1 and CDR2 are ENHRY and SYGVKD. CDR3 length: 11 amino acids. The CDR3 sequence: CAISAGRGQYF. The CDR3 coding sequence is TGTGCCATCAGTGCGGGCCGGGGGCAGTACTTC.

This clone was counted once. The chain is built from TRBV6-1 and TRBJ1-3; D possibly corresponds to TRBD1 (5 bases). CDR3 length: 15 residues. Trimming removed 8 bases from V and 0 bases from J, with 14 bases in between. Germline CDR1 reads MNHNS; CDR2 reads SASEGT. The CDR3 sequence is CASLEQVRSGNTIYF. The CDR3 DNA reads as TGTGCCAGCCTCGAACAGGTCCGCTCTGGAAACACCATATATTTT.

The CDR3 DNA reads as TGTGCCAGCAGCTTAGTCGCAGGGGTGTACAATGAGCAGTTCTTC. Encoded protein: CASSLVAGVYNEQFF. The chain links TRBV7-8 to TRBJ2-1, with D possibly matching TRBD1 (6 bases). From germline, CDR1 is SGHVS and CDR2 FQNEAQ. Between the trimmed V and J ends, which lost 1 base and 4 bases, there was a span of 11 bases. The CDR3 runs to 15 residues.

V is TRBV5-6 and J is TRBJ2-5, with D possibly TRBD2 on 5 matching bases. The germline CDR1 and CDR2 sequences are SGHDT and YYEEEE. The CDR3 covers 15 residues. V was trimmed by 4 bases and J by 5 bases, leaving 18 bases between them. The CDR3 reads CASSRDVQRRETQYF. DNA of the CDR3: TGTGCCAGCAGCCGGGATGTCCAGCGGAGGGAGACCCAGTACTTC.

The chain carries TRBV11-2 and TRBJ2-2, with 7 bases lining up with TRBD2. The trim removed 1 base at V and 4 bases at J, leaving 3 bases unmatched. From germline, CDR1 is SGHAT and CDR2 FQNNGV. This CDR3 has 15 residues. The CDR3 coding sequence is TGTGCCAGCAGCTTAGGGTCGGGAGGCACCGGGGAGCTGTTTTTT. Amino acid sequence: CASSLGSGGTGELFF. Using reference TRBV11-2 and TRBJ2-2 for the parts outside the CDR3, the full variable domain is EAGVAQSPRYKIIEKRQSVAFWCNPISGHATLYWYQQILGQGPKLLIQFQNNGVVDDSQLPKDRFSAERLKGVDSTLKIQPAKLEDSAVYLCASSLGSGGTGELFFGEGSRLTVL.

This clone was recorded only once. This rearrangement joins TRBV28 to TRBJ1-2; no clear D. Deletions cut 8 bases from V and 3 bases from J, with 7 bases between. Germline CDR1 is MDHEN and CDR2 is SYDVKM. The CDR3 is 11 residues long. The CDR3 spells CASGGDYGYTF. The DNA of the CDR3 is TGTGCCAGCGGAGGCGACTATGGCTACACCTTC.

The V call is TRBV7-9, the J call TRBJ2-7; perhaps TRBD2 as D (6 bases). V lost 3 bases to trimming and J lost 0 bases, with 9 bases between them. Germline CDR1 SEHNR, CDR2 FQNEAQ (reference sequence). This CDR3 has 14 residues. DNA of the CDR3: TGTGCCAGCAGCTTCGGGACTTACTCCTACGAGCAGTACTTC. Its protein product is CASSFGTYSYEQYF.

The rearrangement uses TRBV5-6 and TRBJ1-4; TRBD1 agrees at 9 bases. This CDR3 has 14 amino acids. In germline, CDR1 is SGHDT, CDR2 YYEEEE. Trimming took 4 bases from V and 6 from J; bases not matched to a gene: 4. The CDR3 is CASSPGQGDEKLFF. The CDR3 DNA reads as TGTGCCAGCAGCCCGGGACAGGGTGATGAAAAACTGTTTTTT.

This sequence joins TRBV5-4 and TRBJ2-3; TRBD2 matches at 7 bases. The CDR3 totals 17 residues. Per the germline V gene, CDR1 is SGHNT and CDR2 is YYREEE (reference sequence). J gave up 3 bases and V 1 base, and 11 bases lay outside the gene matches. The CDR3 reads CASSLPLGLGGTDTQYF. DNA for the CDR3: TGTGCCAGCAGCTTGCCCTTGGGGCTGGGGGGGACAGATACGCAGTATTTT.

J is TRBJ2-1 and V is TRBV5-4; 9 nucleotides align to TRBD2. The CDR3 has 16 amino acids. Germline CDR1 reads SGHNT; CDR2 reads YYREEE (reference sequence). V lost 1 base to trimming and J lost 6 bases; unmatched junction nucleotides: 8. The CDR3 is CASSLNGLAIGNEQFF. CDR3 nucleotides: TGTGCCAGCAGCTTGAACGGACTAGCGATTGGCAATGAGCAGTTCTTC.

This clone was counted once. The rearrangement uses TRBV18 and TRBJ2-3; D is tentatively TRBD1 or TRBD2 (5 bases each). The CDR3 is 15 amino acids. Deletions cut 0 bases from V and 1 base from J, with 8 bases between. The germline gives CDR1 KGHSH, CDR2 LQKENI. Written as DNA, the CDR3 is TGTGCCAGCTCACCACCGGGGGATCGCACAGATACGCAGTATTTT. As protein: CASSPPGDRTDTQYF.

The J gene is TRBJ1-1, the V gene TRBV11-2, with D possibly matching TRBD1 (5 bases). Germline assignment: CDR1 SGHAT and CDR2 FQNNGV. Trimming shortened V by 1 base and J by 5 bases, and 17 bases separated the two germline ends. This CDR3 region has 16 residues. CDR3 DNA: TGTGCCAGCAGCTTAGTAGTCTTCCAGGGTGGAACTGAAGCTTTCTTT. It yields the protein CASSLVVFQGGTEAFF.

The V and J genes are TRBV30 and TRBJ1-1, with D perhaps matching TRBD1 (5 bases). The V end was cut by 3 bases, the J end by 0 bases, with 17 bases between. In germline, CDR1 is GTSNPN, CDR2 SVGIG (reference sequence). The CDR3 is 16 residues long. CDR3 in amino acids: CAWRGPLFRLNTEAFF. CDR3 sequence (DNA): TGTGCCTGGAGGGGACCCCTGTTTAGGCTGAACACTGAAGCTTTCTTT.

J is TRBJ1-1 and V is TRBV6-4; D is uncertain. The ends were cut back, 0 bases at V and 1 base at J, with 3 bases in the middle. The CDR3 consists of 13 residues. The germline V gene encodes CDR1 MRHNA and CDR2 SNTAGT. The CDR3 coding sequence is TGTGCCAGCAGTGACTCACCGAACACTGAAGCTTTCTTT. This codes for CASSDSPNTEAFF.

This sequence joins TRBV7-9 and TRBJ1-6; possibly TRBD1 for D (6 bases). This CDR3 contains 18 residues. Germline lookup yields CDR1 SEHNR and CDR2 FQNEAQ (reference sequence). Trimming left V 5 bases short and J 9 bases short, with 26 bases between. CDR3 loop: CASSPQEGGAGRISPLHF. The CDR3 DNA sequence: TGTGCCAGCAGCCCGCAGGAGGGGGGTGCGGGACGTATTTCACCCCTCCACTTT.

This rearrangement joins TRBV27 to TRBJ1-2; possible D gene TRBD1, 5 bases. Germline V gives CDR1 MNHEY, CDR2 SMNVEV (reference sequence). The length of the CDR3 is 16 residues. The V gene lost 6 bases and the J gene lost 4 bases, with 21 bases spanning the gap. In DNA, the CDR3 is TGTGCCAGCAGCACCGCTCAGGGCAGGCGTAGCTATGGCTACACCTTC. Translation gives CASSTAQGRRSYGYTF.

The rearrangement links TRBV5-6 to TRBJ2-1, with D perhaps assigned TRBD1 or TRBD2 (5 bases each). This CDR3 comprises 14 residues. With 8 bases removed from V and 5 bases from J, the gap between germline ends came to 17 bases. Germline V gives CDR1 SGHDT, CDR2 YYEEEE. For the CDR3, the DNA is TGTGCCAGTCTAGGGACCAATCCGAACAATGAGCAGTTCTTC. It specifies CASLGTNPNNEQFF.

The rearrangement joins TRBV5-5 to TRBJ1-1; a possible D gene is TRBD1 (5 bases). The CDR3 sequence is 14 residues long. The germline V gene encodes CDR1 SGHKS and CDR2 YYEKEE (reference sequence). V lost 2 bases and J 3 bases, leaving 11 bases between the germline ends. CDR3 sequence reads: CASSFGSGHTEAFF. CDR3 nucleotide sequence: TGTGCCAGCAGCTTCGGGTCGGGGCACACTGAAGCTTTCTTT.

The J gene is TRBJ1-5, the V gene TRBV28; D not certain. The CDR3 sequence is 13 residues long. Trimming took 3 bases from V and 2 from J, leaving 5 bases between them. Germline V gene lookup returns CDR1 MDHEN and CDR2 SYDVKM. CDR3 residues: CASSFSRNQPQHF. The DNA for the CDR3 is TGTGCCAGCAGTTTCAGTCGCAATCAGCCCCAGCATTTT.

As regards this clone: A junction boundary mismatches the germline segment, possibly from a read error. The CDR3 DNA sequence: TGTGCCAGCAGCCTAACCGGGAGCTCGAGTTCACCCCTCCACTTT. Its translation: CASSLTGSSSSPLHF. The chain couples TRBV7-3 to TRBJ1-6; D not certain. The length of the CDR3 is 15 residues. CDR1 and CDR2 (germline): SGHTA, FQGTGA. The full variable domain, its missing parts supplied by reference TRBV7-3 and TRBJ1-6, is GAGVSQTPSNKVTEKGKYVELRCDPISGHTALYWYRQSLGQGPEFLIYFQGTGAADDSGLPNDRFFAVRPEGSVSTLKIQRTERGDSAVYLCASSLTGSSSSPLHFGNGTRLTVT.

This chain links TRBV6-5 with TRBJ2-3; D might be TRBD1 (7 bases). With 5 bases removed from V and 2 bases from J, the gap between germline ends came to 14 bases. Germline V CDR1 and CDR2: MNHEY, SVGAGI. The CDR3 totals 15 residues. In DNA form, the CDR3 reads TGTGCCAGCAGTCGGCGGGACAGCCTCACAGATACGCAGTATTTT. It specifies CASSRRDSLTDTQYF.